These T cell receptor beta chains were read from a single sample in a study of blood T cell repertoires in COVID-19. The repertoire was sequenced with immunoSEQ multiplex PCR; TCRdb's copy has only in-frame clones and lacks some. The profile shows about 300,000 clones, 85% to 90% of them singletons. The sequencing input was PBMCs or T cells enriched from blood (not recorded which). Receptor source: a woman younger than 35 with acute COVID-19. Each CDR3 is given without its conserved first and last residue. D genes are given only for firm matches.

j_call	d_call	v_call	cdr3_aa
TRBJ1-1	TRBD1	TRBV25-1	ASSDEGAGNTEAF
TRBJ2-7	TRBD1	TRBV5-6	ASSSYRGRIYEQY
TRBJ2-3	-	TRBV7-9	ASSAGRDTQY
TRBJ2-7	TRBD2	TRBV5-1	ASSLVAGAYNEQY
TRBJ2-1	-	TRBV13	ASSLERSSYNEQF
TRBJ1-1	TRBD1	TRBV24-1	ATTGQGTEAF
TRBJ2-5	TRBD2	TRBV27	ASSPEAPAVAGVVETQY
TRBJ2-2	-	TRBV27	ASSLSLRAGELF
TRBJ2-7	TRBD1	TRBV5-1	ASSLDRGQHEQY
TRBJ2-4	TRBD1	TRBV28	ASSSAGTVAKNIQY
TRBJ1-5	-	TRBV28	ASSLGYGHDGNQPQH
TRBJ1-1	TRBD1	TRBV28	ASSFRSRGLEAF
TRBJ2-7	TRBD1	TRBV6-1	ASSEPGTGRYEQY
TRBJ2-5	TRBD1	TRBV5-1	ASSFWTGSETQY
TRBJ2-7	-	TRBV11-2	ASSLEEEPMVYEQY
TRBJ2-5	-	TRBV19	ASSRGDQETQY
TRBJ2-3	TRBD1	TRBV7-2	ASSSLRDRAYTDTQY
TRBJ1-2	TRBD1	TRBV9	ASSVDMTGSGYT
TRBJ1-6	TRBD1	TRBV7-9	ASTSGQGNSPLH
TRBJ1-1	-	TRBV3-1/TRBV3-2	ASSQGKGVLDTEAF
TRBJ1-6	TRBD1	TRBV10-1	VRPEGGQGKVTPLH
TRBJ1-2	-	TRBV28	ASSLQGYGYT
TRBJ2-7	TRBD2	TRBV19	ASSTLAGVSYEQY